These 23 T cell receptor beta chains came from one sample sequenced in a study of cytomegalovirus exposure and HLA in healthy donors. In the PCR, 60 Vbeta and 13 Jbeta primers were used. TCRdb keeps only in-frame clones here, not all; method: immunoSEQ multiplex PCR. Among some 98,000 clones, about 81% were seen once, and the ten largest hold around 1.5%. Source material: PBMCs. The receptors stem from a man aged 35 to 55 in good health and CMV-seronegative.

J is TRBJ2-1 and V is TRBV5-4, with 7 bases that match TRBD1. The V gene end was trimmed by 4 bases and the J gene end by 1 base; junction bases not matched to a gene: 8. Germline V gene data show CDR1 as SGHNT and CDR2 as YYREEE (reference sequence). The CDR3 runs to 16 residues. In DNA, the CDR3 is TGTGCCAGCAGCCAACGCTACAGGGGTTCCTACAATGAGCAGTTCTTC. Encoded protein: CASSQRYRGSYNEQFF. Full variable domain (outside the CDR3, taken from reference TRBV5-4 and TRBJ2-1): ETGVTQSPTHLIKTRGQQVTLRCSSQSGHNTVSWYQQALGQGPQFIFQYYREEENGRGNFPPRFSGLQFPNYSSELNVNALELDDSALYLCASSQRYRGSYNEQFFGPGTRLTVL.

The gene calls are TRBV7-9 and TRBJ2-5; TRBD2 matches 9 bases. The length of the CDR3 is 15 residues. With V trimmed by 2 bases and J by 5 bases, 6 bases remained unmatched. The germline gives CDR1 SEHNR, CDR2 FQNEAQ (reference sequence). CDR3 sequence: CASSLSAGGLETQYF. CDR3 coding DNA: TGTGCCAGCAGCTTATCGGCGGGGGGGCTGGAGACCCAGTACTTC.

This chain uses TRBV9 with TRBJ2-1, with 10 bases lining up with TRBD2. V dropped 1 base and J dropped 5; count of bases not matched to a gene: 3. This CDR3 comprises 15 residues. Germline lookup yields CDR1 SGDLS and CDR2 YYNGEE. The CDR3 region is CASSVSTSGNNEQFF. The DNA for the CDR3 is TGTGCCAGCAGCGTATCTACTAGCGGGAACAATGAGCAGTTCTTC.

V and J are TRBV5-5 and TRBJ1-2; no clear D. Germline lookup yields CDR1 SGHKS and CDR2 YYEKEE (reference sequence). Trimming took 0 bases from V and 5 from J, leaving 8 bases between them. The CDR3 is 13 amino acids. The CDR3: CASSLAGLYGYTF. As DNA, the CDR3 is TGTGCCAGCAGCTTGGCCGGGTTGTATGGCTACACCTTC.

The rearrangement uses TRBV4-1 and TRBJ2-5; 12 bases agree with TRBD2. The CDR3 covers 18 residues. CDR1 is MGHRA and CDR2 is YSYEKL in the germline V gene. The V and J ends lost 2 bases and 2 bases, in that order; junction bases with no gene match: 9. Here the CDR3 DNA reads TGCGCCAGCAGCCAACCACTAGCGGGGGGCGCCGTTCAAGAGACCCAGTACTTC. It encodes CASSQPLAGGAVQETQYF.

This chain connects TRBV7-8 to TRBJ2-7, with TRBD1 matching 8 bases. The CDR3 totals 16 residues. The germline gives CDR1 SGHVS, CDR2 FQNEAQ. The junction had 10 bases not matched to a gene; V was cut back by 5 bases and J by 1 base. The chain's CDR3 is CASSTLGQGLSYEQYF. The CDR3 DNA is TGTGCCAGCAGCACCCTCGGACAGGGTTTATCCTACGAGCAGTACTTC.

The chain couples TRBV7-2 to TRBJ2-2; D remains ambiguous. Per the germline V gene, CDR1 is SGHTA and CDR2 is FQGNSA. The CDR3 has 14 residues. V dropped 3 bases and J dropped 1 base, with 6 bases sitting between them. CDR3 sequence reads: CASSFRLNTGELFF. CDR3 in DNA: TGTGCCAGCAGCTTTAGATTGAACACCGGGGAGCTGTTTTTT.

The chain's CDR3 is CASRPRRAAGGGTEAFF. In DNA, the CDR3 is TGTGCCAGCAGGCCCCGTAGGGCCGCAGGGGGCGGGACTGAAGCTTTCTTT. The rearrangement uses TRBV21-1 and TRBJ1-1; TRBD1 is the table's D call and was not checked against the DNA. TRBV21-1 is a pseudogene. The CDR3 length is 17 residues.

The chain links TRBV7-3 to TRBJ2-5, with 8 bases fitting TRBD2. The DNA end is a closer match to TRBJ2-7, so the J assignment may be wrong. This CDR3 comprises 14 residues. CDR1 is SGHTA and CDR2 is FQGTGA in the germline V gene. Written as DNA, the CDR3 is TGTGCCAGCAGCTCTTCGGGGGGGGCCTACGAGCAGTACTTC. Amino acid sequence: CASSSSGGAYEQYF.

The CDR3 DNA is TGCGCCAGCAGCTTGGGTTCTTCTGGAGGGTTCGTCACTGAAGCTTTCTTT. Translated: CASSLGSSGGFVTEAFF. This sequence joins TRBV5-1 and TRBJ1-1; D gene uncertain. The CDR3 runs 17 residues. Germline assignment: CDR1 SGHRS and CDR2 YFSETQ. Deletions cut 0 bases from V and 4 bases from J, with 19 bases between.

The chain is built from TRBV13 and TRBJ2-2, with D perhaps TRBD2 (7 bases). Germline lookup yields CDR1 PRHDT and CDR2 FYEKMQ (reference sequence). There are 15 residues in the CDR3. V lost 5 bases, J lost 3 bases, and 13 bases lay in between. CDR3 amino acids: CASSQRGGDTGELFF. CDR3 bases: TGTGCCAGCAGCCAACGAGGGGGGGACACCGGGGAGCTGTTTTTT.

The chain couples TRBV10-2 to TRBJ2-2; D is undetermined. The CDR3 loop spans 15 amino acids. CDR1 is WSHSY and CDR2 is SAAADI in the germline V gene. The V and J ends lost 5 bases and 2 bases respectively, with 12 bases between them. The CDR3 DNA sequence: TGCGCCAGCAGTTTACTGACACGAAACACCGGGGAGCTGTTTTTT. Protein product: CASSLLTRNTGELFF.

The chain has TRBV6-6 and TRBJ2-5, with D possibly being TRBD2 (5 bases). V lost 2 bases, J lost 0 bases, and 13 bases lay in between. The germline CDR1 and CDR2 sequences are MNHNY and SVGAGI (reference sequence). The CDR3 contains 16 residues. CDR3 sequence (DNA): TGTGCCAGCAGTTACCCAGGACTGATGTACCAAGAGACCCAGTACTTC. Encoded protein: CASSYPGLMYQETQYF.

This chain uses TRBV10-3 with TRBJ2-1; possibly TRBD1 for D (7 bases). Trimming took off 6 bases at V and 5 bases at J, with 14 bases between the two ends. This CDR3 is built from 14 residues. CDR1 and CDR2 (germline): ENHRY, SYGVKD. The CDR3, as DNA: TGTGCCATCAGGAAGACAGGGACTCACAATGAGCAGTTCTTC. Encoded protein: CAIRKTGTHNEQFF.

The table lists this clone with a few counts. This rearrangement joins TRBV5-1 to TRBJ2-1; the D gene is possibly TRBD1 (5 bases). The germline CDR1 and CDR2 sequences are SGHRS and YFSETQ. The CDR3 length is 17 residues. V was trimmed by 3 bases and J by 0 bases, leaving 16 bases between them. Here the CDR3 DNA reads TGCGCCAGCAGCTCATCCAAGGGGCCAAACTCCTACAATGAGCAGTTCTTC. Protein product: CASSSSKGPNSYNEQFF.

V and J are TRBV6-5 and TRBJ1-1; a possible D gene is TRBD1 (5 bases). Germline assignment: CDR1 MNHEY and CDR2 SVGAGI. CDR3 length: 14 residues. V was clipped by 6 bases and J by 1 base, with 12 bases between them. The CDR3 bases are TGTGCCAGCAGCTGGGACTCACAGAACACTGAAGCTTTCTTT. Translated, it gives CASSWDSQNTEAFF.

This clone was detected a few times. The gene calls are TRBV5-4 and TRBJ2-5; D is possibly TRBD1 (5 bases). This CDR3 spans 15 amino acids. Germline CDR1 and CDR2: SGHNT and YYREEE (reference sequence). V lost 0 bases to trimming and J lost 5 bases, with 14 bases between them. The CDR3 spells CASSLGSGSWETQYF. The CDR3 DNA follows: TGTGCCAGCAGCTTGGGGTCAGGGTCATGGGAGACCCAGTACTTC. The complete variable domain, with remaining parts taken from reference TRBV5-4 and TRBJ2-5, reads ETGVTQSPTHLIKTRGQQVTLRCSSQSGHNTVSWYQQALGQGPQFIFQYYREEENGRGNFPPRFSGLQFPNYSSELNVNALELDDSALYLCASSLGSGSWETQYFGPGTRLLVL.

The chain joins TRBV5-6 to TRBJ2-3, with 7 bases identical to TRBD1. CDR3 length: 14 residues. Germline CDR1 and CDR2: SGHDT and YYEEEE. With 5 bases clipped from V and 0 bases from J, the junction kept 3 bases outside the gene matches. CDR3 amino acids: CASRTGTSTDTQYF. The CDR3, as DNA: TGTGCCAGCAGGACAGGGACGAGCACAGATACGCAGTATTTT.

Here the CDR3 DNA reads TGTGCCAGCAGGTGGACAGGGCCCACTGAAGCTTTCTTT. The encoded protein is CASRWTGPTEAFF. The chain recombines TRBV6-1 with TRBJ1-1; 8 nucleotides line up with TRBD1. The CDR3 loop spans 13 amino acids. Germline loops: CDR1 MNHNS, CDR2 SASEGT. V lost 6 bases to trimming and J lost 4 bases; unmatched junction nucleotides: 4.

The CDR3 sequence is CATSRERAGGTDTQYF. CDR3 nucleotide sequence: TGTGCCACCAGCAGGGAACGAGCGGGGGGTACAGATACGCAGTATTTT. The chain links TRBV15 to TRBJ2-3; 9 nucleotides align to TRBD2. The CDR3 covers 16 residues. V gave up 3 bases and J gave up 3 bases; unmatched junction bases: 7. Germline V CDR1 and CDR2: LNHNV, YYDKDF (reference sequence).

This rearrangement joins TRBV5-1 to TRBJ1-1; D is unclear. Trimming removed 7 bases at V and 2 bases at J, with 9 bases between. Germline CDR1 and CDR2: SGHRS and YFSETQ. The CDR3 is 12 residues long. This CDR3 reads CASGVGNTEAFF. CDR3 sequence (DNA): TGCGCCAGCGGAGTCGGCAACACTGAAGCTTTCTTT.

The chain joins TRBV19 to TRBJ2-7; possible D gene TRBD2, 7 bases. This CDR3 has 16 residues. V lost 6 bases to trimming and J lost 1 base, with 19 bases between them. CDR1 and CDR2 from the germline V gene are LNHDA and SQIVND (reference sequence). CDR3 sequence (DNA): TGTGCCAGTAGCCCTACAGTGGGAGGGGGTTCCTACGAGCAGTACTTC. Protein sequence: CASSPTVGGGSYEQYF.

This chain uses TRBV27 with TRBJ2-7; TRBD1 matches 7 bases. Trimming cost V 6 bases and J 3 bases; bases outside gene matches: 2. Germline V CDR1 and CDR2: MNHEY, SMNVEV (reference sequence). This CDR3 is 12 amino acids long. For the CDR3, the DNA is TGTGCCAGCAGCAGACAGGGCTACGAGCAGTACTTC. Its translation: CASSRQGYEQYF.